This T cell receptor beta chain was sequenced for a study of T cell responses to AZD1222 COVID-19 vaccine. This CDR3 spans 12 amino acids. Trimming cost V 6 bases and J 6 bases, with 9 bases left between them. Whole-study findings and limits: Only 5 to 7 AZD1222 recipients were seropositive at baseline. Scientists sampled the repertoires only once the peak T cell response had passed. Donors were chiefly white British, with a greater number of females, and clonal diversity was perhaps underestimated.

This clone was detected only once. Its cognate antigen is unknown. The protocol was immunoSEQ multiplex PCR, while the TCRdb copy is restricted to in-frame clones and leaves out a portion. Seen here are 80,000 or so clones, 88% observed once, and the top ten hold more than 4.5%. The V and J genes are TRBV12-3 or TRBV12-4 and TRBJ2-1, with unresolved D. Source: peripheral blood, taken on day 0 of MenACWY control vaccination. The sequence derives from an adult in good health. The CDR3 region is CASSPTFNEQFF. CDR3 DNA: TGTGCCAGCAGCCCCACTTTCAATGAGCAGTTCTTC.